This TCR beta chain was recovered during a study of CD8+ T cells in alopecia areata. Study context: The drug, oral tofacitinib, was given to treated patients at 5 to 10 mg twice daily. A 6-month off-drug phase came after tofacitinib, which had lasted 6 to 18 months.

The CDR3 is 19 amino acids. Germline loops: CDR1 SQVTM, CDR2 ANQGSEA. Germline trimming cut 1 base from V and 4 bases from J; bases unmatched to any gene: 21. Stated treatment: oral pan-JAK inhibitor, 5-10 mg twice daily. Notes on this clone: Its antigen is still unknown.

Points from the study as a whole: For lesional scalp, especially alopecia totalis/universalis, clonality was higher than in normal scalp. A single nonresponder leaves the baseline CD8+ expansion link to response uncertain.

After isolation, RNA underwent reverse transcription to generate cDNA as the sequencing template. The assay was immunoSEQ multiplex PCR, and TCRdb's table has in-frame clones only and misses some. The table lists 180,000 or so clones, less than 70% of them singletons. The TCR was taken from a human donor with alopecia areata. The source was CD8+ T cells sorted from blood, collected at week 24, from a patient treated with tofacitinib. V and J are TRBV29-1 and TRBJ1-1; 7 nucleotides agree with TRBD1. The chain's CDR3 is CSVEVPLGQLEVLGTEAFF. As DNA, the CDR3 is TGCAGCGTTGAAGTTCCCCTGGGACAGTTGGAGGTGTTGGGCACTGAAGCTTTCTTT.